Following are 4 T cell receptor beta chains from one sample sequenced in a study of cytomegalovirus exposure and HLA in healthy donors (dated by TCRdb to about 2017). Libraries were made using the immunoSEQ multiplex PCR assay. A mixture of 60 forward primers for TCR Vbeta segments and 13 reverse primers for TCR Jbeta segments was used in the multiplex PCR. As stored in TCRdb, this immuneACCESS dataset retains in-frame rearrangements with V and J assigned. A fraction of the clones does not appear; measured against another copy, unresolved V genes explain less than half of the discrepancy, and the remainder lacks a known reason. For this sample the table gives around 98,000 clones, of which about two thirds were detected only once. The ten largest make up 2% to 2.5% of the sample. Sample: PBMCs. The origin of the receptors is a man aged 45-60 years in good health and CMV-seronegative.

The CDR3 region has the DNA TGTGCCAGTAGTCCTCGGACAGGGGACCCTCGAGATACGCAGTATTTT. It codes for CASSPRTGDPRDTQYF. V is TRBV19 and J is TRBJ2-3; 9 positions match TRBD1. CDR1 and CDR2 (germline): LNHDA, SQIVND (reference sequence). CDR3 length: 16 amino acids. V shed 5 bases, J shed 5 bases, and the junction held 11 bases outside the gene matches.

The chain has TRBV2 and TRBJ2-4, with 9 nucleotides matching TRBD2. CDR1 and CDR2 from the germline V gene are SNHLY and FYNNEI. Trimming at V came to 3 bases and at J to 12 bases, leaving 9 bases not matched to a gene. This CDR3 is 14 amino acids long. CDR3 amino acids: CASSEGWREGNQYF. The CDR3 DNA reads as TGTGCCAGCAGTGAGGGGTGGCGGGAGGGTAATCAGTACTTC. The full variable domain, its missing parts supplied by reference TRBV2 and TRBJ2-4, is EPEVTQTPSHQVTQMGQEVILRCVPISNHLYFYWYRQILGQKVEFLVSFYNNEISEKSEIFDDQFSVERPDGSNFTLKIRSTKLEDSAMYFCASSEGWREGNQYFGAGTRLSVL.

V usage is TRBV19 and J usage is TRBJ1-6; 8 bases agree with TRBD1. V lost 6 bases, J lost 10 bases, and 11 bases stayed unmatched. CDR1 is LNHDA and CDR2 is SQIVND in the germline V gene (reference sequence). The CDR3 extends over 15 amino acids. CDR3 amino acids: CASSRQGSSRSPLHF. CDR3 coding DNA: TGTGCCAGTAGCCGACAGGGGAGCTCCAGGTCACCCCTCCACTTT.

This chain joins TRBV7-9 and TRBJ1-5; TRBD1 matches 11 bases. V lost 6 bases and J lost 6; bases outside the gene matches: 7. This CDR3 contains 15 residues. CDR1 is SEHNR and CDR2 is FQNEAQ in the germline V gene (reference sequence). In DNA form, the CDR3 reads TGTGCCAGCAGTTCCGGACAGGGGGCCTCTCAGCCCCAGCATTTT. Translated, it gives CASSSGQGASQPQHF.